Listed below are T cell receptor beta chains from one sample, sequenced in a study of somatic mutations in cytotoxic T cells in rheumatoid arthritis. The data were produced by immunoSEQ multiplex PCR, yet TCRdb's version contains in-frame clones alone and is incomplete. The top ten hold around 10% of the sample, which has approximately 23,000 clones, around 75% seen once. Sequences were obtained from CD8+ T cells sorted from blood. Every receptor here comes from an adult with rheumatoid arthritis. Both conserved end residues are part of each CDR3. A D gene is named only where the DNA matches it firmly. Not every row has a clone size; where given, it reads once, few, many or a size class.

j_call | clone_size | d_call | v_call | cdr3_nt | cdr3_aa
TRBJ2-7 | . | . | TRBV5-6 | TGTGCCAGCAGCTTGGTGGCGGAGCCAACCTACGAGCAGTACTTC | CASSLVAEPTYEQYF
TRBJ1-4 | . | TRBD1 | TRBV7-9 | TGTGCCAGCACCAAGAGGGGACAGCCTAATGAAAAACTGTTTTTT | CASTKRGQPNEKLFF
TRBJ1-4 | . | . | TRBV7-9 | TGTGCCAGCAGCTCGCCGTCGGGACGGATTAATGAAAAACTGTTTTTT | CASSSPSGRINEKLFF
TRBJ1-3 | . | . | TRBV5-5 | TGTGCCAGCAGCTTGAGCTTGCAGCCTTACTCTGGAAACACCATATATTTT | CASSLSLQPYSGNTIYF
TRBJ2-3 | . | . | TRBV4-2 | TGTGCCAGCAGCCAAGCTAGTGGTATAGGAGATACGCAGTATTTT | CASSQASGIGDTQYF
TRBJ1-1 | . | . | TRBV4-1 | TGCGCCAGCAGCCAAGAAGCCAGGGCGTGGGCTGAAGCTTTCTTT | CASSQEARAWAEAFF
TRBJ2-1 | few | TRBD2 | TRBV7-9 | TGTGCCAGCAGCTCGGGACTAGCGGACTACAATGAGCAGTTCTTC | CASSSGLADYNEQFF
TRBJ2-2 | . | TRBD2 | TRBV7-6 | TGTGCCAGCAGCCCAAATTTGGGACTAGCGAACACCGGGGAGCTGTTTTTT | CASSPNLGLANTGELFF
TRBJ1-4 | few | . | TRBV29-1 | TGCAGCGTTGGGTCGGCGGGTTATGGTGGGGAACTGTTTTTT | CSVGSAGYGGELFF
TRBJ2-3 | . | TRBD2 | TRBV19 | TGTGCCAGTGGCGAGACTAGCGGGAGGTCAGATACGCAGTATTTT | CASGETSGRSDTQYF
TRBJ2-3 | . | . | TRBV19 | TGTGCCAGTAGTATAGGACGGTTGGCAGATACGCAGTATTTT | CASSIGRLADTQYF
TRBJ1-1 | . | . | TRBV4-2 | TGTGCCAGCAGCCAAGGGGTACTAGCTTTCTTT | CASSQGVLAFF
TRBJ2-7 | . | . | TRBV9 | TGTGCCAGCAGCGTAGGTGGACAGCCCTACGAGCAGTACTTC | CASSVGGQPYEQYF
TRBJ1-3 | few | . | TRBV5-4 | TGTGCCAGCAGCTTTACGCAGTCTGGAAACACCATATATTTT | CASSFTQSGNTIYF
TRBJ2-7 | . | . | TRBV5-1 | TGCGCCAGCAGCTTAAGACAGAGCTCCTACGAGCAGTACTTC | CASSLRQSSYEQYF
TRBJ1-1 | . | . | TRBV29-1 | TGCAGCGTTGATGGCTCAGTCATGAACACTGAAGCTTTCTTT | CSVDGSVMNTEAFF
TRBJ2-7 | . | TRBD1 | TRBV9 | TGTGCCAGCAGCCATGGGGACAGGGGGTACGAGCAGTACTTC | CASSHGDRGYEQYF
TRBJ1-5 | . | . | TRBV7-2 | TGTGCCAGCAGCCTACAGGGTATGAGTCAGCCCCAGCATTTT | CASSLQGMSQPQHF
TRBJ2-5 | . | . | TRBV6-5 | TGTGCCAGCAGTTACTCGTTGGTCTCCTGGAAAGAGACCCAGTACTTC | CASSYSLVSWKETQYF
TRBJ2-7 | . | . | TRBV7-9 | TGTGCCAGCAGCTCCGCCCGGGGGCCCCCGCACGAGCAGTACTTC | CASSSARGPPHEQYF
TRBJ1-6 | few | . | TRBV6-1 | TGTGCCAGCAGTGAAGCGCTCTGGCCTTCACCCCTCCACTTT | CASSEALWPSPLHF
TRBJ2-7 | once | . | TRBV7-8 | TGTGCCAGCAGCTTAGTAGTTCGGACAGCCTCCTACGAGCAGTACTTC | CASSLVVRTASYEQYF
TRBJ2-7 | . | . | TRBV19 | TGTGCCAGCAAAGGCGCAGTGGGATCCTCCTACGAGCAGTACTTC | CASKGAVGSSYEQYF
TRBJ1-6 | few | TRBD1 | TRBV7-9 | TGTGCCAGCAGCTTAGGGACAGGGTATTCACCCCTCCACTTT | CASSLGTGYSPLHF
TRBJ2-1 | few | TRBD1 | TRBV7-9 | TGTGCCAGCAGCCACCGGGACAGACCCTACAATGAGCAGTTCTTC | CASSHRDRPYNEQFF
TRBJ2-3 | . | . | TRBV19 | TGTGCCAGTAGGAGGGAAGTGGGGGCAGGGTGGAGCACAGATACGCAGTATTTT | CASRREVGAGWSTDTQYF
TRBJ2-7 | once | . | TRBV4-1 | TGCGCCAGCAGCCAAGATACTTCGACTTCCTACGAGCAGTACTTC | CASSQDTSTSYEQYF
TRBJ2-5 | once | . | TRBV5-1 | TGCGCCAGCAGCTTGGCCCTTCTGATCCGGGCCCCCTCCCAAAAGACCCAGTACTTC | CASSLALLIRAPSQKTQYF
TRBJ2-7 | few | TRBD1 | TRBV27 | TGTGCCAGCAGCCTGGGACAGGGCGTCTACGAGCAGTACTTC | CASSLGQGVYEQYF
TRBJ2-7 | . | . | TRBV6-1 | TGTGCCAGTGGGTACAGGGTGTACTACGAGCAGTACTTC | CASGYRVYYEQYF
TRBJ1-5 | . | . | TRBV6-1 | TGTGCCAGCAGTGTCGGGAGGGGGGTTGGCAATCAGCCCCAGCATTTT | CASSVGRGVGNQPQHF
TRBJ1-2 | few | . | TRBV7-9 | TGTGCCAGCAGCGCATTGGCCCGGGTTTCCCGCGGCTACACCTTC | CASSALARVSRGYTF
TRBJ2-7 | . | . | TRBV14 | TGTGCCAGCAGCCAAGTTAGTCGCTCCGAGCAGTACTTC | CASSQVSRSEQYF
TRBJ1-3 | . | . | TRBV6-5 | TGTGCCAGTACCCAGGGCCACTCTGGAAACACCATATATTTT | CASTQGHSGNTIYF
TRBJ1-5 | . | . | TRBV6-5 | TGTGCCAGTTCCTCGGGGGGAGACCAGCCCCAGCATTTT | CASSSGGDQPQHF
TRBJ2-3 | . | . | TRBV9 | TGTGCCAGCAGCGTAGCTTACCGGGGAGATACGCAGTATTTT | CASSVAYRGDTQYF
TRBJ2-7 | . | TRBD2 | TRBV5-1 | TGCGCCAGCAGCTTGCAGTCTAGCGGTTTGGTCTACGAGCAGTACTTC | CASSLQSSGLVYEQYF
TRBJ1-5 | . | TRBD1 | TRBV5-6 | TGTGCCAGCAGCCGCGGGACAGGGAATCAGCCCCAGCATTTT | CASSRGTGNQPQHF
TRBJ2-2 | . | . | TRBV7-8 | TGTGCCAGCAGCTTAGCGAGGGGGAACACCGGGGAGCTGTTTTTT | CASSLARGNTGELFF
TRBJ2-7 | . | . | TRBV27 | TGTGCCAGCAGTTTAGGGACGGGGGAAGTCTCCTACGAGCAGTACTTC | CASSLGTGEVSYEQYF
TRBJ2-1 | . | . | TRBV28 | TGTGCCAGCAGTTTTTCGGGGGCAGGGAATGAGCAGTTCTTC | CASSFSGAGNEQFF
TRBJ1-1 | . | . | TRBV4-2 | TGTGCCAGCAGCCAAGATCACGGAGACACTGAAGCTTTCTTT | CASSQDHGDTEAFF
TRBJ1-4 | . | . | TRBV2 | TGTGCCAGCAGTGAAGCGGTCAGGATAAATGAAAAACTGTTTTTT | CASSEAVRINEKLFF
TRBJ1-1 | few | . | TRBV9 | TGTGCCAGCAGTCCGGCCGGGTTTACTGAAGCTTTCTTT | CASSPAGFTEAFF
TRBJ2-3 | . | TRBD1 | TRBV5-8 | TGTGCCAGCAGCACGACTGGACAGGGGAGCACAGATACGCAGTATTTT | CASSTTGQGSTDTQYF
TRBJ2-3 | . | TRBD2 | TRBV9 | TGTGCCAGCAGCGTAGTGACTAGCGGGGGGGCCACAGATACGCAGTATTTT | CASSVVTSGGATDTQYF